This TCR beta chain originates from a study of cytomegalovirus exposure and HLA in healthy donors (dated by TCRdb to about 2017). Regarding the study in general: In an earlier analysis of roughly 590 of the donors, around 290 Gb of sequence data and 90 million to 130 million unique TCR beta sequences from about 179 million T cells were reported. A later genetic analysis took genome-wide SNP genotypes for about three fifths of the 666 donors and used that subset as a discovery cohort. The number of donors typed differed by locus, with 629-630 for A, B, C, DRB1 and DQB1, roughly 550 for DQA1, 606 for DPA1, and over 400 for DPB1. On average, approximately 250,000 unique TCR beta nucleotide sequences were sequenced per donor among a few hundred genotyped donors of the cohort, with around 19% of those sequences being non-productive. The study used immunosequencing to profile the T cell repertoires of 670 or so subjects and linked those repertoires to cytomegalovirus serostatus. Donor age, sex, ethnicity and CMV serostatus were collected together with the repertoire data. All discovery cohort repertoires had been generated using a single sequencing platform. The aim of the study was to test whether cataloging public T cell receptors could identify signatures of past pathogen exposure. About 330 gigabases of sequencing data and tens of millions of unique TCR sequences made up an early release that covered over 550 HLA-typed donors. Among the approximately 420 genotyped donors, about 83% belonged to the genetic ancestry cluster associated with self-reported Caucasian donors. To predict cytomegalovirus infection status, the study brought together high-throughput TCR immunosequencing, statistical association of individual TCRs with disease status, and machine learning. A separate validation cohort of 100 to 150 different subjects was used in addition to the 666-subject first cohort. HLA typing included class I and class II loci at four-digit resolution. In an earlier analysis of 500 to 650 of the donors, high-throughput TCR beta sequencing was used to judge whether each TCR beta V gene segment behaved as functional or pseudogenic. Because of strong linkage in the cohort, a few DR-DQ haplotypes were treated as single units for association and clustering. In the later analysis, no new phenotypic data were used to find candidate immune exposures; instead, reliance was placed on TCR beta sequences and their occurrence across donors. In a later analysis, previously published TCR beta repertoires from 666 donors were re-analyzed and high-resolution HLA genotyping was added so that TCR occurrence patterns could be studied. The paper's findings and limits, for the study overall: A few of the identified cytomegalovirus-associated TCR beta chains were confirmed in vitro to be specific for cytomegalovirus antigens. Presence/absence analyses assumed roughly uniform sequencing depth across donors, an assumption that may not hold. Specific HLA alleles were associated with 15,000 to 20,000 TCR beta sequences at a false discovery rate of 0.05 in a later analysis. A later genetic analysis associated a missense DCLRE1C variant with V-gene and J-gene trimming of TCR beta chains, and an independent cohort replicated the association. Most TCR sequences were observed very rarely across donors, whereas some public TCRs were present in many individuals. A later genetic analysis reported fewer N-insertions in productive TCRs among donors in an Asian-associated ancestry cluster than the roughly 700-donor mean. The study gave a list of under 200 TCR beta chains associated with cytomegalovirus. In a later analysis, HLA-associated TCR beta chains showed more clonal expansion and lower generation probabilities than non-associated chains that were equally common. CMV serostatus was the only immune exposure information available for the cohort. A cluster of highly shared sequence variants was judged likely to be a technical artifact of the sequencing pipeline. Correlated functional status among segregating V segments might be attributable to linkage disequilibrium, but an unknown experimental factor could not be ruled out. In a later analysis, TCR association rates were found to vary across HLA loci, with the most associated TCRs seen for DRB1 alleles and the fewest for HLA-C alleles. About 17 rarely observed V segments, including chromosome 9 orphons, were excluded from the earlier analysis of some 590 of the donors because counts were too low. A further reported finding was that TCR beta sequences accurately predicted the HLA-A and HLA-B alleles for most subjects in the first cohort. Because the 87-base-pair reads could not distinguish some IMGT-functional V segments, including TRBV6-2 and TRBV6-3, those segments were excluded. According to a later analysis, most CMV-associated TCR beta chains appeared to be HLA-restricted, and the HLA associations seemed to be driven largely by CMV exposure. A later analysis reported that several top co-occurrence clusters appeared linked to parvovirus B19, influenza, CMV and Epstein-Barr virus. An earlier analysis of approximately 500 of the donors showed that most TCR beta V segments appeared in productive rearrangements either about 90% or about 30% of the time, which broadly matched IMGT annotations. The classifier was reported to diagnose cytomegalovirus status with high specificity and sensitivity in both the original and validation cohorts. Because some donors lacked HLA typing at each locus, the association tests relied only on the typed subset. The authors suggested that the approach could potentially be extended to other disease states and immunological phenotypes. The cohort was sequenced for TCR beta chains only, and without alpha or paired-chain data the features that could be detected were limited. Assigning TCR associations to individual alleles was difficult when HLA alleles, especially DR and DQ, strongly co-occurred.

The cohort was made up of roughly 670 healthy bone marrow donors. All cohort members were sampled while nominally healthy, although unrecorded immune exposures were likely present. The donor was CMV seropositive and belonged to the group of 250 to 300 seropositive cohort members. A peripheral blood sample was collected from each donor, and TCR beta sequencing was performed on peripheral blood mononuclear cells. Genomic DNA extraction from the blood cell samples was performed with the Qiagen DNeasy Blood Extraction Kit. Receptor amplification or capture employed the immunoSEQ multiplex PCR assay. For the multiplex PCR, a mixture combining 60 forward primers for TCR Vbeta segments and 13 reverse primers for TCR Jbeta segments was used. The CDR3 region of rearranged TCR beta genes was amplified from genomic DNA by a multiplex PCR assay. The amplified TCR beta libraries were sequenced on the Illumina HiSeq System as 87-base-pair reads. The paper's processing steps were these. In a later analysis, approximately 74 million unique TCR beta chains were counted across the 500 to 700 repertoires, and roughly 11 million of these chains were shared by at least two donors. To remove PCR and sequencing errors, raw reads were error-corrected and collapsed into unique sequences using a nearest-neighbor algorithm that merged closely related sequences. V, D and J gene segments were assigned by aligning CDR3 sequences to IMGT reference sequences. Each retained sequence needed at least a six-nucleotide match to both a V gene segment and a J gene segment. Rearrangements were called productive when the CDR3 lacked stop codons and stayed in frame with V and J; all others were non-productive. Following IMGT convention, CDR3 was defined as the stretch from the second conserved V-encoded cysteine to the conserved J-encoded phenylalanine. The earlier analysis of around 640 of the donors excluded sequences that lacked an unambiguous match to a single V gene segment. In an earlier analysis of some 590 of the donors, V segments were called functional above 56.7% productive rearrangements and were called segregating when the between-donor standard deviation exceeded 5%. A statistical classification framework was built to diagnose cytomegalovirus status from the catalog of TCR beta chain sequences. In a later analysis, TCR nucleotide sequences were compared against IMGT/GENE-DB human TR gene sequences so that V and J genes could be assigned. A later analysis assigned CDR3 sequences and most-parsimonious VDJ recombination scenarios with the TCRdist pipeline. A later analysis defined each TCR beta chain by its CDR3 amino acid sequence plus V-gene family, and excluded reads lacking a unique V-gene family. In a later analysis, some 600 highly shared, low-generation-probability nucleotide sequences were removed to address suspected cross-contamination and a sequencing artifact. For each public chain, a later analysis derived a clonal expansion index from normalized ranks of inferred template counts within each repertoire. In a later analysis, generation probabilities were computed using a VDJ recombination model fitted to out-of-frame rearrangements, and the results were checked against IGoR. In a later analysis, TCR-TCR, TCR-HLA and TCR-CMV co-occurrence was scored with hypergeometric tests, and a repertoire-size bias correction was applied to TCR pairs. In a later analysis, false discovery rates were estimated by permuting HLA or CMV assignments 20 times. In a later analysis, co-occurring TCRs were grouped using DBSCAN, and TCRdist sequence similarity was added for clustering within HLA-allele-positive subsets. Repertoires with fewer than 30,000 or more than 120,000 public chains were left out of co-occurrence clustering, as were roughly five repertoires with anomalous nucleotide sharing. TCRdb carries this immuneACCESS record with in-frame sequences only. Its versions omit some clonotypes, under half of them owing to an unresolved V gene in the studies checked, with the rest unexplained. The DNA was the basis for D and trimming; V, J and clone size are from that table. The sample table holds roughly 71,000 clones, of which 60% to 75% were seen once. Roughly 21% of the sample is taken by the ten largest.

For this chain, trimming is 5 bases at the V end and 3 bases at the J end, and the number of junction bases without a gene match is 8. In the germline V gene, CDR1 corresponds to MDHEN and CDR2 to SYDVKM. The CDR3 starts with the cysteine, ends with the phenylalanine, and has 15 residues. Only CDR3 DNA remains: 45 bases, in frame from the first base. This clone was found a few times. What antigen it recognizes has not been identified. Base qualities are missing; no much larger clone stands one base away. This chain joins TRBV28 to TRBJ1-2; 8 bases in between match TRBD1. This TCR was sampled from a man in his forties in good health and CMV-seropositive. The source material was PBMCs. The CDR3 here reads CASSEDRVMDYGYTF. The DNA is TGTGCCAGCAGTGAGGACAGGGTTATGGACTATGGCTACACCTTC.